These 17 T cell receptor beta chains were all obtained from the same sample, sequenced in a study of glioma-infiltrating T cells after dendritic cell vaccination (dated by TCRdb to 2016 to 2017). What this sample's time point label stands for: after dendritic cell vaccination, including at tumor progression/relapse. Library construction relied on the immunoSEQ multiplex PCR assay. This immuneACCESS table, as held by TCRdb, lists in-frame sequences with V and J called but not all clones. Of the missing ones, under half trace to an unresolved V gene in checked studies; the others have no known cause. This sample has 85,000 to 100,000 clones in its table, and approximately 78% of those were observed once. The ten largest clones take up 2.1% of the sample. The sequences come from blood, collected after dendritic cell vaccination. The receptors here all came from a human donor with glioblastoma.

This clone has just a few counts. The rearrangement links TRBV5-8 to TRBJ1-5; D perhaps matches TRBD1 (6 bases). Germline V CDR1 and CDR2: SGHTS, YDEGEE. Trimming pared 2 bases from V and 2 bases from J, leaving 11 bases between. This CDR3 region has 15 residues. The DNA for the CDR3 is TGTGCCAGCAGCTTCGGACAGAGCGGCAATCAGCCCCAGCATTTT. It yields the protein CASSFGQSGNQPQHF. Full variable domain (missing parts from reference TRBV5-8 and TRBJ1-5): EAGVTQSPTHLIKTRGQQATLRCSPISGHTSVYWYQQALGLGLQFLLWYDEGEERNRGNFPPRFSGRQFPNYSSELNVNALELEDSALYLCASSFGQSGNQPQHFGDGTRLSIL.

This rearrangement joins TRBV6-1 to TRBJ2-3; D is possibly TRBD1 (6 bases). From germline, CDR1 is MNHNS and CDR2 SASEGT. Deletions cut 4 bases from V and 6 bases from J, with 8 bases between. The CDR3 is 12 amino acids. CDR3 sequence reads: CASSARGDTQYF. In DNA form, the CDR3 reads TGTGCCAGCAGTGCCAGGGGTGATACGCAGTATTTT.

This chain links TRBV7-3 with TRBJ1-1; D not resolved. The V gene lost 3 bases and the J gene lost 4 bases, with 12 bases spanning the gap. Germline CDR1 and CDR2: SGHTA and FQGTGA. The CDR3 sequence is 14 residues long. This chain's CDR3 is CASSFTDGATEAFF. The CDR3 DNA is TGTGCCAGCAGCTTTACCGACGGAGCCACTGAAGCTTTCTTT. Drawing the rest from reference TRBV7-3 and TRBJ1-1, the complete variable domain is GAGVSQTPSNKVTEKGKYVELRCDPISGHTALYWYRQSLGQGPEFLIYFQGTGAADDSGLPNDRFFAVRPEGSVSTLKIQRTERGDSAVYLCASSFTDGATEAFFGQGTRLTVV.

This clone was seen only a few times. The chain has TRBV7-2 and TRBJ2-3; D uncertain. The germline gives CDR1 SGHTA, CDR2 FQGNSA. The CDR3 contains 13 residues. The V end lost 5 bases, the J end lost 4 bases, and 10 bases lay between the germline ends. The CDR3 here is CASSPRRADTQYF. CDR3 nucleotide sequence: TGTGCCAGCAGCCCTCGGAGAGCAGATACGCAGTATTTT.

CDR3 protein: CASSIYTGDTGELFF. In DNA form, the CDR3 reads TGTGCCAGTAGTATTTATACAGGGGACACCGGGGAGCTGTTTTTT. This chain uses TRBV19 with TRBJ2-2, with 7 positions matching TRBD1. The V gene's germline CDR1 is LNHDA and CDR2 SQIVND (reference sequence). J gave up 3 bases and V 3 bases, and 4 bases lay outside the gene matches. The CDR3 totals 15 residues.

The chain is built from TRBV13 and TRBJ1-2, with 7 positions matching TRBD1. Unmatched junction bases numbered 9, after V lost 7 bases and J lost 4 bases. Germline values: CDR1 PRHDT, CDR2 FYEKMQ (reference sequence). This CDR3 comprises 14 residues. The CDR3 here is CASMRADRAYGYTF. In DNA, the CDR3 is TGTGCCAGCATGAGGGCCGACAGGGCCTATGGCTACACCTTC.

The CDR3 spells CASSSRDSTGAPNNEQFF. The CDR3 region has the DNA TGTGCCAGCAGCTCAAGGGACAGCACGGGGGCACCTAACAATGAGCAGTTCTTC. The gene calls are TRBV21-1 and TRBJ2-1; the D call in the table, TRBD1, was not verified against the DNA. TRBV21-1 is termed a pseudogene. This CDR3 spans 18 amino acids.

The sample holds one count of this clone. This chain links TRBV28 with TRBJ2-5; D might be TRBD2 (6 bases). Trimming shortened V by 7 bases and J by 4 bases, and 13 bases separated the two germline ends. Germline V gene data show CDR1 as MDHEN and CDR2 as SYDVKM. The CDR3 spans 13 residues. CDR3 nucleotide sequence: TGTGCCAGCAAAGGAGGGGCGGGAGAGACCCAGTACTTC. This codes for CASKGGAGETQYF.

This chain uses TRBV7-9 with TRBJ2-1, with TRBD2 matching over 13 bases. Germline CDR1 reads SEHNR; CDR2 reads FQNEAQ (reference sequence). V gave up 5 bases and J gave up 7 bases; unmatched junction bases: 11. The CDR3 sequence is 17 residues long. The CDR3 region has the DNA TGTGCCAGCAGCCGAACTTCCGGGACTAGCGGGGTGAATGAGCAGTTCTTC. Its protein is CASSRTSGTSGVNEQFF.

The chain employs TRBV27 and TRBJ1-1; 8 bases match TRBD1. Per germline, CDR1 MNHEY and CDR2 SMNVEV (reference sequence). The V and J ends lost 3 bases and 5 bases, in that order; junction bases with no gene match: 14. This CDR3 has 17 residues. CDR3 coding DNA: TGTGCCAGCAGTTTGGCAGGGGGCGGAGGAGGTCTAACTGAAGCTTTCTTT. This sequence encodes CASSLAGGGGGLTEAFF.

This clone showed up just a few times. Other DNA sequences in the sample encode the same CDR3. The chain is built from TRBV6-1 and TRBJ1-5; tentatively, D is TRBD1 (5 bases). The CDR3 has 15 residues. CDR1 and CDR2 (germline): MNHNS, SASEGT. Trimming stripped 2 bases from V and 0 bases from J, with 8 bases between. The chain's CDR3 is CASSEHGGSNQPQHF. CDR3 in DNA: TGTGCCAGCAGTGAACACGGGGGTAGCAATCAGCCCCAGCATTTT.

This clone was seen more than once but under ten times. The chain employs TRBV5-8 and TRBJ2-7; 8 bases agree with TRBD1. Germline V gene sequence: CDR1 SGHTS, CDR2 YDEGEE. The CDR3 has 14 residues. The V and J ends lost 1 base and 5 bases, in that order; junction bases with no gene match: 5. CDR3 loop: CASSLTGGSNEQYF. CDR3 bases: TGTGCCAGCAGCTTGACAGGGGGTAGCAACGAGCAGTACTTC.

This clone was detected once. Other DNA variants within this sample encode the same CDR3. The gene calls are TRBV10-1 and TRBJ1-4, with a tentative D call TRBD1 (5 bases). The CDR3 has 13 amino acids. The V and J ends lost 4 bases and 7 bases respectively, with 10 bases between them. Germline V gene data show CDR1 as WNHNN and CDR2 as SYGVQD (reference sequence). CDR3 protein: CASSAGLGEKLFF. The CDR3 region has the DNA TGCGCCAGCAGTGCGGGACTCGGTGAAAAACTGTTTTTT.

The rearrangement uses TRBV5-1 and TRBJ1-2; weak D call: TRBD1 (6 bases). V was clipped by 6 bases and J by 1 base, with 16 bases between them. CDR1 and CDR2 from the germline V gene are SGHRS and YFSETQ. This CDR3 has 15 residues. Here the CDR3 reads CASTRTEIGNYGYTF. CDR3 bases: TGCGCCAGCACCCGGACAGAAATTGGTAACTATGGCTACACCTTC. Looking up the rest from reference TRBV5-1 and TRBJ1-2 gives the full variable domain: KAGVTQTPRYLIKTRGQQVTLSCSPISGHRSVSWYQQTPGQGLQFLFEYFSETQRNKGNFPGRFSGRQFSNSRSEMNVSTLELGDSALYLCASTRTEIGNYGYTFGSGTRLTVV.

In its sample, this clone was seen once. The J gene is TRBJ2-3, the V gene TRBV11-3; 10 bases fit TRBD2. V shed 5 bases, J shed 6 bases, and the junction held 5 bases outside the gene matches. There are 14 residues in the CDR3. Germline CDR1 is SGHNT and CDR2 is YENEEA. CDR3 in DNA: TGTGCCAGCAGCGCTAGCGGGGGCGGCGATACGCAGTATTTT. This codes for CASSASGGGDTQYF.

This chain uses TRBV5-1 with TRBJ1-5; D not resolved. The CDR3 runs to 13 residues. Trimming left V 0 bases short and J 5 bases short, with 6 bases between. Germline V gene data show CDR1 as SGHRS and CDR2 as YFSETQ. The CDR3 coding sequence is TGCGCCAGCAGCTTGGGGAGGGATCAGCCCCAGCATTTT. It translates to CASSLGRDQPQHF.

This clone came up once. The chain has TRBV10-1 and TRBJ2-2; weak D call: TRBD2 (6 bases). CDR1 is WNHNN and CDR2 is SYGVQD in the germline V gene (reference sequence). V was clipped by 6 bases and J by 0 bases, with 14 bases between them. The CDR3 contains 16 residues. This chain's CDR3 is CASSEGSGPNTGELFF. CDR3 coding DNA: TGCGCCAGCAGCGAGGGGAGCGGGCCGAACACCGGGGAGCTGTTTTTT.